A single sample gave rise to the 20 T cell receptor beta chains below, sequenced in a study of CD8 T cells in Susac syndrome. Random-hexamer reverse transcription was applied to about 0.45 to 1 ug RNA. TCRdb used MiXCR to reprocess the immunoSEQ multiplex PCR reads, holding one entry per CDR3 protein. The sample has about 180,000 distinct CDR3 sequences; nearly 97% are singletons. The sequencing sample was made of CD4+ T cells from PBMCs. The receptors originated from a human donor with multiple sclerosis.

This sequence joins TRBV4-1 and TRBJ1-2; a possible D gene is TRBD1 (6 bases). The CDR3 is 18 amino acids. The V gene's germline CDR1 is MGHRA and CDR2 YSYEKL. Trimming removed 1 base from V and 3 bases from J, with 21 bases in between. As DNA, the CDR3 is TGCGCCAGCAGCCAAGTATGGGTCTCGGGGGGGCGCGACTATGGCTACACCTTC. Encoded protein: CASSQVWVSGGRDYGYTF.

The chain carries TRBV29-1 and TRBJ2-5; 8 bases map to TRBD2. CDR1 and CDR2 (germline): SQVTM, ANQGSEA. V gave up 5 bases and J gave up 2 bases; unmatched junction bases: 4. This CDR3 is built from 13 residues. Here the CDR3 reads CSVRRGEQETQYF. The CDR3 nucleotides are TGCAGCGTTCGGCGGGGGGAACAAGAGACCCAGTACTTC.

This chain links TRBV3-1 with TRBJ1-1; no definite D call. CDR1 is LGHDT and CDR2 is YNNKEL in the germline V gene (reference sequence). The CDR3 consists of 13 residues. Trimming stripped 5 bases from V and 0 bases from J, with 7 bases between. The CDR3: CASSGSMNTEAFF. For the CDR3, the DNA is TGTGCCAGCAGCGGCTCAATGAACACTGAAGCTTTCTTT. The whole variable domain, remainder taken from reference TRBV3-1 and TRBJ1-1, is DTAVSQTPKYLVTQMGNDKSIKCEQNLGHDTMYWYKQDSKKFLKIMFSYNNKELIINETVPNRFSPKSPDKAHLNLHINSLELGDSAVYFCASSGSMNTEAFFGQGTRLTVV.

The rearrangement links TRBV20-1 to TRBJ1-5; perhaps TRBD1 as D (5 bases). The CDR3 contains 13 residues. V was trimmed by 1 base and J by 7 bases, leaving 11 bases between them. CDR1 DFQATT and CDR2 SNEGSKA come from the germline V gene (reference sequence). For the CDR3, the DNA is TGCAGTGCTAGAGGGGGGGGAGGGCAGCCCCAGCATTTT. Translation: CSARGGGGQPQHF.

This clonotype appeared a single time. The chain uses TRBV25-1 and TRBJ2-2, with D unclear. Germline values: CDR1 MGHDK, CDR2 SYGVNS. Trimming stripped 2 bases from V and 1 base from J, with 5 bases between. This CDR3 has 14 residues. In nucleotides, the CDR3 is TGTGCCAGCAGTGAAGGGATGAACACCGGGGAGCTGTTTTTT. It specifies CASSEGMNTGELFF. Complete variable domain (other parts from reference TRBV25-1 and TRBJ2-2): EADIYQTPRYLVIGTGKKITLECSQTMGHDKMYWYQQDPGMELHLIHYSYGVNSTEKGDLSSESTVSRIRTEHFPLTLESARPSHTSQYLCASSEGMNTGELFFGEGSRLTVL.

The V call is TRBV6-5, the J call TRBJ1-2; D is possibly TRBD1 (5 bases). Trimming removed 0 bases at V and 1 base at J, with 9 bases between. CDR1 MNHEY and CDR2 SVGAGI come from the germline V gene. The CDR3 runs to 15 residues. The CDR3 DNA is TGTGCCAGCAGTTACTCCGCAGGGATTAACTATGGCTACACCTTC. Residues: CASSYSAGINYGYTF.

The rearrangement joins TRBV6-5 to TRBJ1-1; 9 nucleotides match TRBD1. V lost 6 bases and J lost 3; bases outside the gene matches: 8. The CDR3 runs 15 residues. Germline values: CDR1 MNHEY, CDR2 SVGAGI. CDR3: CASRSPTGGYTEAFF. CDR3 nucleotide sequence: TGTGCCAGCAGATCCCCCACAGGGGGCTACACTGAAGCTTTCTTT.

The V call is TRBV20-1, the J call TRBJ1-6, with a tentative D call TRBD1 (5 bases). This CDR3 region has 16 residues. Deletions cut 0 bases from V and 9 bases from J, with 18 bases between. Per germline, CDR1 DFQATT and CDR2 SNEGSKA (reference sequence). CDR3 sequence: CSARDRMAGLTSPLHF. The CDR3 DNA sequence: TGCAGTGCTAGAGATCGCATGGCAGGGCTCACTTCACCCCTCCACTTT.

This chain uses TRBV6-1 with TRBJ2-7; D perhaps matches TRBD2 (7 bases). The germline gives CDR1 MNHNS, CDR2 SASEGT. Trimming pared 5 bases from V and 1 base from J, leaving 21 bases between. The CDR3 consists of 17 residues. The CDR3 region is CASSPVRGGPASYEQYF. The CDR3 DNA is TGTGCCAGCAGTCCTGTAAGGGGGGGCCCCGCATCCTACGAGCAGTACTTC.

In this sample, this clonotype turned up once. The CDR3 sequence: CASSFADTEAFF. In DNA, the CDR3 is TGTGCCAGCAGCTTTGCGGACACTGAAGCTTTCTTT. The V call is TRBV7-2, the J call TRBJ1-1; D not resolved. The CDR3 has 12 amino acids. Trimming cost V 3 bases and J 3 bases, with 5 bases left between them. CDR1 is SGHTA and CDR2 is FQGNSA in the germline V gene.

V and J are TRBV29-1 and TRBJ1-2, with D maybe TRBD1 (6 bases). The CDR3 runs to 17 residues. Trimming removed 7 bases at V and 1 base at J, with 25 bases between. Germline-derived CDR1 and CDR2 are SQVTM and ANQGSEA. CDR3 residues: CSARAGGRGARNYGYTF. DNA of the CDR3: TGCAGCGCCAGGGCCGGGGGCAGGGGAGCTCGTAACTATGGCTACACCTTC.

V is TRBV7-9 and J is TRBJ2-5; no firm D call. CDR1 is SEHNR, CDR2 FQNEAQ, per germline (reference sequence). The ends were cut back, 5 bases at V and 2 bases at J, with 9 bases in the middle. The CDR3 runs to 13 residues. The CDR3 region has the DNA TGTGCCAGCAGCCGACATGTTCAAGAGACCCAGTACTTC. This encodes CASSRHVQETQYF.

The J gene is TRBJ2-1, the V gene TRBV11-1, with no clear D. The V end was cut by 6 bases, the J end by 5 bases, with 5 bases between. Germline V gene sequence: CDR1 SGHAT, CDR2 FQDESV (reference sequence). CDR3 length: 11 amino acids. CDR3 protein: CASRKHNEQFF. In nucleotides, the CDR3 is TGTGCCAGCAGGAAGCACAATGAGCAGTTCTTC.

The chain combines TRBV6-2 or TRBV6-3 with TRBJ2-5, with a tentative D call TRBD2 (6 bases). V was clipped by 6 bases and J by 4 bases, with 12 bases between them. This CDR3 has 13 residues. Germline loops: CDR1 MNHEY, CDR2 SVGEGT. This CDR3 reads CASSPLARETQYF. The CDR3 nucleotides read TGTGCCAGCAGCCCCCTAGCGAGAGAGACCCAGTACTTC.

The V and J genes are TRBV13 and TRBJ2-3; D is unclear. Trimming shortened V by 0 bases and J by 2 bases, and 6 bases separated the two germline ends. CDR1 is PRHDT, CDR2 FYEKMQ, per germline (reference sequence). This CDR3 comprises 14 residues. As DNA, the CDR3 is TGTGCCAGCAGCTTAGGTGGATACACAGATACGCAGTATTTT. This sequence encodes CASSLGGYTDTQYF.

The V gene is TRBV7-6, the J gene TRBJ2-7; D possibly uses TRBD1 or TRBD2 (5 bases each). V was pared by 3 bases and J by 7 bases, with 19 bases between. This CDR3 comprises 15 residues. In germline, CDR1 is SGHVS, CDR2 FNYEAQ. CDR3 coding DNA: TGTGCCAGCAGCTTGTTGGCAGGGAGTTCGGGGGAGCAGTACTTC. Translated: CASSLLAGSSGEQYF.

The V and J genes are TRBV7-9 and TRBJ1-1; D unresolved. The CDR3 length is 15 residues. Trimming left V 1 base short and J 7 bases short, with 16 bases between. CDR1 is SEHNR, CDR2 FQNEAQ, per germline (reference sequence). This chain's CDR3 is CASSLGEAVTDEAFF. The DNA of the CDR3 is TGTGCCAGCAGCTTAGGCGAAGCGGTGACCGATGAAGCTTTCTTT.

The chain links TRBV29-1 to TRBJ2-5, with D possibly called TRBD1 or TRBD2 (5 bases each). Trimming removed 7 bases at V and 9 bases at J, with 21 bases between. This CDR3 is 13 amino acids long. Germline V gives CDR1 SQVTM, CDR2 ANQGSEA. CDR3 loop: CSAQDGPLGAQYF. As DNA, the CDR3 is TGCAGCGCCCAGGACGGTCCGTTGGGGGCCCAGTACTTC.

The V call is TRBV29-1, the J call TRBJ2-3; 7 nucleotides agree with TRBD1. Germline CDR1 and CDR2: SQVTM and ANQGSEA. The V and J ends lost 0 bases and 0 bases, in that order; junction bases with no gene match: 3. The CDR3 length is 15 residues. The chain's CDR3 is CSVEEGTDSTDTQYF. The CDR3 DNA follows: TGCAGCGTTGAAGAGGGGACAGATAGCACAGATACGCAGTATTTT.

This clonotype appeared a single time. This chain uses TRBV4-1 with TRBJ1-1, with 8 bases fitting TRBD1. The CDR3 length is 17 residues. Germline loops: CDR1 MGHRA, CDR2 YSYEKL. The ends lost 1 base at V and 2 bases at J; junction bases unmatched: 9. The DNA of the CDR3 is TGCGCCAGCAGCCAAGCGGACAGGGTATTTGCCAACACTGAAGCTTTCTTT. It yields the protein CASSQADRVFANTEAFF.